These T cell receptor beta chains were read from a single sample in a study of T cells in Graves' hyperthyroidism and ophthalmopathy. TCRdb passed the multiplex PCR reads through MiXCR, listing each CDR3 protein once. This sample has roughly 700,000 distinct CDR3 sequences, with roughly 15% found just once. The material sequenced was blood. The receptors originated from a woman aged 18-29 years with Graves' hyperthyroidism. The conserved cysteine and the conserved F or W are not part of the CDR3 here.

>TRBJ2-1|TRBV29-1
SVRLAGVEQF
>TRBJ1-1|TRBV24-1
ATWTFGSVNTEAF
>TRBJ1-2|TRBV4-1
ASSPHHRDGYT
>TRBJ2-5|TRBV7-2
ASSLDGGREVTQY
>TRBJ1-6|TRBV18
ASCLADHNSPLH
>TRBJ2-1|TRBV2
ASSGGQGFDKF
>TRBJ1-5|TRBV6-1
ASRRGSNQPQH
>TRBJ1-2|TRBV9
ASSPRGTGMSYGYT
>TRBJ2-6|TRBV11-2
ASSLVLYSSGANVLT
>TRBJ2-7|TRBV5-6
ASSLSSGRALYEQY
>-|TRBV7-6
VSSRTSAYNEQY
>TRBJ1-2|TRBV4-3
ASSQDVDTGGYT
>TRBJ2-3|TRBV12-3/TRBV12-4
ASSSYGSGRWHTQY
>TRBJ2-1|TRBV20-1
SARDVASGEHNEQF
>TRBJ2-5|TRBV10-2
ASSGGQQETQY
>TRBJ2-7|TRBV20-1
SASGWLAGFSYEQY
>TRBJ2-1|TRBV7-8
ASELILSGISSYNEQF
>TRBJ2-1|TRBV7-9
ASSLSGPFYNEQF
>TRBJ2-1|TRBV28
ASNLWVQGDNEQF
>TRBJ1-2|TRBV5-1
ANSLAGWDGYT
>TRBJ2-2|TRBV20-1
SAAGLAATGELF
>TRBJ1-5|TRBV6-5
ASSYLFPGQGDQPQH
>TRBJ2-3|TRBV6-1
ASKSPIIWTDTQY
>TRBJ2-7|TRBV6-2/TRBV6-3
ASRNSGTGVYEQY
>TRBJ1-1|TRBV25-1
ASSEYLHGMNTEAF
>TRBJ2-7|TRBV20-1
SASSQGISYEQY
>TRBJ1-1|TRBV25-1
ASSDSYLNTEAF
>TRBJ1-1|TRBV11-1
ASSLRRGATEAF
>TRBJ2-4|TRBV11-2
ASSPPGRGGPLAKNIQY
>TRBJ1-1|TRBV7-9
ASSYRDRGVAEAF
>TRBJ1-5|TRBV2
ASSLSRGRWGPQH
>TRBJ2-5|TRBV12-3/TRBV12-4
ASSATTGVETQY
>TRBJ1-1|TRBV16
ASSPLWGQRESFFTEAF
>TRBJ2-1|TRBV7-3
ASSPGGLAGGKEQF
>TRBJ2-7|TRBV18
ASSQGQGITYEQY
>TRBJ1-5|TRBV6-4
ASNTQGHDVQPQH
>TRBJ2-7|TRBV20-1
SARDSASIYEQY
>TRBJ2-3|TRBV4-1
ASSQVLAGIQDTQY
>TRBJ2-3|TRBV20-1
SARDPTGPTDTQY
>TRBJ2-5|TRBV6-1
ASSAGTQRGTQY
>TRBJ1-1|TRBV6-1
ASTLTGANTEAF
>TRBJ2-4|TRBV6-1
ASIHTWSRDSKNIQY
>TRBJ2-1|TRBV6-6
ASSYQAGGILSSYNEQF